This TCR beta chain was profiled in a study of shared clonotypes between healthy human individuals. V lost 9 bases, J lost 8 bases, and 17 bases lay in between. The germline V gene has CDR1 SGHVS and CDR2 FNYEAQ. This CDR3 has 13 amino acids. The study ran the assay at deep level. Study processing details: As immunoSEQ supplied junction-only sequences (without quality scores), filtering differed. The protocol was immunoSEQ multiplex PCR, while the TCRdb copy is restricted to in-frame clones and leaves out a portion. The V and J calls and clone size come from that table; D and trimming were worked out from the DNA. Of about 800,000 clones detected, approximately 96% appear once; the ten largest clones hold around 0.25%. Naive CD8 cells, CD45RO-negative and positively selected for CCR7, excluded terminally differentiated effector memory CD45RA+ cells. All donors were Caucasian adults living in Nashville, Tennessee.

V gene TRBV7-6 combines with J gene TRBJ2-1; D may correspond to TRBD1 or TRBD2 (5 bases each). Sample: naive CD8+ T cells sorted from blood. The source is a man aged 30 to 45 in good health. The CDR3: CASSSGLVDEQFF. In DNA form, the CDR3 reads TGTGCCAGTTCGTCGGGGCTCGTTGATGAGCAGTTCTTC.